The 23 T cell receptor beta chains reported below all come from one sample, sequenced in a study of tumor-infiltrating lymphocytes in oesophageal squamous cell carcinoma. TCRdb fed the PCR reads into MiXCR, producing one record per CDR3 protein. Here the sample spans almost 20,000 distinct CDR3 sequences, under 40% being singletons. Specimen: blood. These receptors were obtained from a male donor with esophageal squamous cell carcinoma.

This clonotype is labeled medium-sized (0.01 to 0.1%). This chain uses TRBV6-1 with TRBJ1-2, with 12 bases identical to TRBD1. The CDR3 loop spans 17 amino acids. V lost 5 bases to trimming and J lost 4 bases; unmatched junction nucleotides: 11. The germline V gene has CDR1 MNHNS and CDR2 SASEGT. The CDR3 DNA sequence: TGTGCCAGCAGTTATGGGGGACAGGGGGCCTTTGTCTATGGCTACACCTTC. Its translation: CASSYGGQGAFVYGYTF.

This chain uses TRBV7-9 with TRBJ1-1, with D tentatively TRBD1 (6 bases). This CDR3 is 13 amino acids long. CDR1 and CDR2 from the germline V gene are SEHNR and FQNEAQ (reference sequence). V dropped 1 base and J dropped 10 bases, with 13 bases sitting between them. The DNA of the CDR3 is TGTGCCAGCAGCTTAGGGGGGGGGACAAGAGCTTTCTTT. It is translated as CASSLGGGTRAFF.

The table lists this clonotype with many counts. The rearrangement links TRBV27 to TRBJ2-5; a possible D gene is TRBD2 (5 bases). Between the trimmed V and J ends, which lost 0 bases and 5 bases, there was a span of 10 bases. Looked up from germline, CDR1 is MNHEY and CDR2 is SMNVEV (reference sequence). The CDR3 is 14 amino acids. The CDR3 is CASSLSGSGETQYF. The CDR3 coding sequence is TGTGCCAGCAGTTTATCGGGGAGTGGGGAGACCCAGTACTTC.

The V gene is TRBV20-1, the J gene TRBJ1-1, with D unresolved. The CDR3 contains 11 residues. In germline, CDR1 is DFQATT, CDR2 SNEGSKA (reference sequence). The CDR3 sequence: CRGSGNTEAFF. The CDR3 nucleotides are TGCAGGGGCTCGGGGAACACTGAAGCTTTCTTT.

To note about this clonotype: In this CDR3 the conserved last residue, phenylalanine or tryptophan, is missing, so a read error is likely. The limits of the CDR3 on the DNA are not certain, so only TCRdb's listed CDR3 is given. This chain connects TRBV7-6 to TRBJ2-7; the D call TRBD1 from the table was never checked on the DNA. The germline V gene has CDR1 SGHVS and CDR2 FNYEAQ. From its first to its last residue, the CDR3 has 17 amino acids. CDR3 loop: CASSLGPGSRDGYTFGS.

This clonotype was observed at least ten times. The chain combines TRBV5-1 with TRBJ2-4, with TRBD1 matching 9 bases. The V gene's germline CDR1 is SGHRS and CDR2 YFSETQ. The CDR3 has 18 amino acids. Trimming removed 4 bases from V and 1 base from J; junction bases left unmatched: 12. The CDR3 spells CASSNGMLGQGAKNIQYF. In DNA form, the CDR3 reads TGCGCCAGCAGCAACGGAATGTTGGGACAGGGCGCCAAAAACATTCAGTACTTC.

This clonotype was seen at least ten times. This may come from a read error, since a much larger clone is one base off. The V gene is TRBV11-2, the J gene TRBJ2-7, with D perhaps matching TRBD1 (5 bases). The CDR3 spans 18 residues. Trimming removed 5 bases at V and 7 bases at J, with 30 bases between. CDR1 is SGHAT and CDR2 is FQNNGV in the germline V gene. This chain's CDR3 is CASSTRAWWVYSYNEQYF. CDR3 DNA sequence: TGTGCCAGCAGCACCAGGGCCTGGTGGGTTTATTCCTACAATGAGCAGTACTTC.

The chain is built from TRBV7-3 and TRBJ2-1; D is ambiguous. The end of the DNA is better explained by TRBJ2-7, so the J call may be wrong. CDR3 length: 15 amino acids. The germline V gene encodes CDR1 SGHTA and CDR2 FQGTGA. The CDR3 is CASSLTVSSYNEQYF. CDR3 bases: TGTGCCAGCAGCTTAACTGTAAGCTCCTACAATGAGCAGTACTTC.

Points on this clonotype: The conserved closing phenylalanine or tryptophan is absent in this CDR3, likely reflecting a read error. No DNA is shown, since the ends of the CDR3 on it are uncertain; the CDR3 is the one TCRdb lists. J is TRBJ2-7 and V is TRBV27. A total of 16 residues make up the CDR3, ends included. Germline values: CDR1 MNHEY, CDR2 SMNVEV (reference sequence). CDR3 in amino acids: CASSSINNRPGYTFGS.

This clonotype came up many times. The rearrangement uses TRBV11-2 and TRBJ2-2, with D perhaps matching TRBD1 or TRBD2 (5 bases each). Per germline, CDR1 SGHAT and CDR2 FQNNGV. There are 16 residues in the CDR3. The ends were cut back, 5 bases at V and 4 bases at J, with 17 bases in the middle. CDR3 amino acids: CASSPQGLRVTGELFF. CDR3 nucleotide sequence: TGTGCCAGCAGCCCGCAGGGTCTGAGGGTCACCGGGGAGCTGTTTTTT.

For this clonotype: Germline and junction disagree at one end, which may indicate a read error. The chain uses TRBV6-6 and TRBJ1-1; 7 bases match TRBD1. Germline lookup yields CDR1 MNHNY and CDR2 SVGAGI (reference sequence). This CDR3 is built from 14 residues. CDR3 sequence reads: CASIIDRANTEAFF. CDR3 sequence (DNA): TGTGCCAGCATTATTGACAGGGCGAACACTGAAGCATTCTTT.

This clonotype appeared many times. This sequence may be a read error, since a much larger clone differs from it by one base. The CDR3 bases are TGTGCCAGCAGCTTAATGGACCGCACCTACAATGAGCAGTACTTC. It yields the protein CASSLMDRTYNEQYF. The chain has TRBV7-9 and TRBJ2-7; no clear D gene. V was shortened by 2 bases and J by 7 bases, with 18 bases between the two germline ends. The CDR3 is 15 residues long. The germline V gene has CDR1 SEHNR and CDR2 FQNEAQ (reference sequence). The full variable domain, with the rest looked up from reference TRBV7-9 and TRBJ2-7, is DTGVSQNPRHKITKRGQNVTFRCDPISEHNRLYWYRQTLGQGPEFLTYFQNEAQLEKSRLLSDRFSAERPKGSFSTLEIQRTEQGDSAMYLCASSLMDRTYNEQYFGPGTRLTVT.

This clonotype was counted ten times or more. CDR3 amino acids: CASSLGQPYSNQPQHF. CDR3 sequence (DNA): TGTGCCAGCAGCTTAGGACAGCCGTATAGCAATCAGCCCCAGCATTTT. The V gene is TRBV5-6, the J gene TRBJ1-5; D may be TRBD1 (6 bases). Trimming pared 2 bases from V and 0 bases from J, leaving 12 bases between. This CDR3 is 16 amino acids long. The V gene's germline CDR1 is SGHDT and CDR2 YYEEEE. The variable domain in full, with the rest retrieved from reference TRBV5-6 and TRBJ1-5, is DAGVTQSPTHLIKTRGQQVTLRCSPKSGHDTVSWYQQALGQGPQFIFQYYEEEERQRGNFPDRFSGHQFPNYSSELNVNALLLGDSALYLCASSLGQPYSNQPQHFGDGTRLSIL.

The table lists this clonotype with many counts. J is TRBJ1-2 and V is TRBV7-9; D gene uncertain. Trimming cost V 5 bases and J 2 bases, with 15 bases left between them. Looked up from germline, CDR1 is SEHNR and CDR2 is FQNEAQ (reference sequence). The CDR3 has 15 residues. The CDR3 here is CASSLTFSRNYGYTF. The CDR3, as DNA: TGTGCCAGCAGCCTCACCTTTTCCAGGAACTATGGCTACACCTTC.

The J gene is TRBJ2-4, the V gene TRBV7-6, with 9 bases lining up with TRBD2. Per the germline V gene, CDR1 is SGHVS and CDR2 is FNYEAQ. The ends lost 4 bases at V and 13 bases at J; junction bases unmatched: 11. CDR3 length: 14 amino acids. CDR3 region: CASSSSGGPGEQYF. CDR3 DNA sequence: TGTGCCAGCAGCTCCAGCGGGGGGCCCGGAGAGCAGTACTTC.

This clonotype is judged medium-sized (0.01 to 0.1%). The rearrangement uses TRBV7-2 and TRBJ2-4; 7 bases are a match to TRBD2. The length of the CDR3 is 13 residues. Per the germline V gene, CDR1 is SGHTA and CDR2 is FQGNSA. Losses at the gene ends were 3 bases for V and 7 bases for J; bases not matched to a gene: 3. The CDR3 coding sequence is TGTGCCAGCAGCTTTAGGGAGGGGAACATTCAGTACTTC. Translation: CASSFREGNIQYF.

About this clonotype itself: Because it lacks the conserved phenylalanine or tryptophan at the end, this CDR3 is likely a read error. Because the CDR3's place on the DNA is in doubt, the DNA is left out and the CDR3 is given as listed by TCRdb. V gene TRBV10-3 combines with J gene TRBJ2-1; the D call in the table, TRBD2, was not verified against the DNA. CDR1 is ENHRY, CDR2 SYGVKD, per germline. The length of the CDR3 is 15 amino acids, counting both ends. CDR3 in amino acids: CAIRSGDAIGYTFGS.

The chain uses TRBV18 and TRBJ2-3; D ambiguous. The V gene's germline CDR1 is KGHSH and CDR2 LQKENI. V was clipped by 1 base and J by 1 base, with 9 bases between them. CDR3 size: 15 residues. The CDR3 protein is CASSPLVEGTDTQYF. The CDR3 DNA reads TGTGCCAGCTCACCACTAGTCGAGGGCACAGATACGCAGTATTTT.

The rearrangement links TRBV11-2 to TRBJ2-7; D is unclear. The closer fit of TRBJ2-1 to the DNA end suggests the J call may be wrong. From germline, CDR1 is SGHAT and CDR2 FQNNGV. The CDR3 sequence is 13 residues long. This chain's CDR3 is CASRVRNTDTQFF. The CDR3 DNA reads TGTGCCAGCCGCGTCCGCAACACAGATACGCAGTTCTTC.

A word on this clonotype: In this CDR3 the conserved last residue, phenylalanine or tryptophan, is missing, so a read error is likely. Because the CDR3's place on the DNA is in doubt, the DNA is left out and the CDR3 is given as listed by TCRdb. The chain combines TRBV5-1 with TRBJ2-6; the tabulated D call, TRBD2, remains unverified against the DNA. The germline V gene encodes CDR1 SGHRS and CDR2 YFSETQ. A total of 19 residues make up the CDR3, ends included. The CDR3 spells CASSLAVVPGVYNEQFFGA.

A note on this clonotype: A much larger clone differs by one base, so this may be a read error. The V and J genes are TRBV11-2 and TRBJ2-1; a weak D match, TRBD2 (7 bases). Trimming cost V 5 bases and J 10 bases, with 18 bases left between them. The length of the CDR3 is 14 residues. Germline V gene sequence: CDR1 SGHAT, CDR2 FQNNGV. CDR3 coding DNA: TGTGCCAGCAGCCTGGCGGGGGCGCGATACGAGCAGTTCTTC. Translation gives CASSLAGARYEQFF.

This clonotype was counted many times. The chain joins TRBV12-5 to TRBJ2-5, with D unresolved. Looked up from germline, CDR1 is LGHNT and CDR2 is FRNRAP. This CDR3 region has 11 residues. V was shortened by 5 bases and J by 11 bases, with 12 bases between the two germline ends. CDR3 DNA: TGTGCTAGTGGTCCAGGCTATGAGCAGTACTTC. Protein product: CASGPGYEQYF.

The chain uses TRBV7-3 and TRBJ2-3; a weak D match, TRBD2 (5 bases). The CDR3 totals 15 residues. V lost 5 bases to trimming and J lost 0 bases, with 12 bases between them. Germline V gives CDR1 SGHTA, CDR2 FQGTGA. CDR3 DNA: TGTGCCAGCAGCCATTGGGCGGGTAGCACAGATACGCAGTATTTT. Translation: CASSHWAGSTDTQYF.